This T cell receptor beta chain was profiled in a study of shared clonotypes between healthy human individuals. Study-level findings and limits: Enrolling few donors narrowed the genetic and exposure-history diversity that was represented.

Trimming removed 1 base from V and 4 bases from J; junction bases left unmatched: 0. Germline CDR1 reads SGHVS; CDR2 reads FQNEAQ. This CDR3 comprises 14 residues. Concerning this clone: Its target is unknown.

Repertoires were generated with immunoSEQ multiplex PCR, while TCRdb's copy carries only in-frame clones and drops some. The profile shows about 2.2 million clones, 85% to 95% of them singletons. CD45RO-negative, CCR7-selected cells formed the naive CD8 fraction, which excluded terminally differentiated effector memory CD45RA+ cells. This receptor was identified in a young man in good health. Some clones in this sample may be carry-over from other donors' samples. Sequencing used naive CD8+ T cells from PBMCs. The gene calls are TRBV7-8 and TRBJ2-5; 10 positions match TRBD1. The CDR3 sequence: CASSLGTGGETQYF. The CDR3 bases are TGTGCCAGCAGCTTAGGGACAGGGGGAGAGACCCAGTACTTC.